This is a list of T cell receptor beta chains from one sample in a study of cytomegalovirus exposure and HLA in healthy donors. TCRdb keeps only in-frame clones here, not all; method: immunoSEQ multiplex PCR. The repertoire includes fewer than 200,000 clones, approximately 80% of them detected once, and around 2.5% sits in the top ten. Sequencing input: PBMCs. The source is a middle-aged woman in good health and CMV-seropositive. Each CDR3 is given without its conserved first and last residue. The D gene is left open where the match is weak.

D gene: NA; V gene: TRBV2; J gene: TRBJ2-2; CDR3 protein: ASSVRELF
D gene: TRBD1; V gene: TRBV7-2; J gene: TRBJ2-7; CDR3 protein: ASSSRDRGFDEQY
D gene: NA; V gene: TRBV10-1; J gene: TRBJ2-1; CDR3 protein: ASNGGAGNEQF
D gene: NA; V gene: TRBV21-1; J gene: TRBJ1-4; CDR3 protein: ASSKAVDGRNGVLF
D gene: NA; V gene: TRBV6-5; J gene: TRBJ1-2; CDR3 protein: ASSSLTVLYGYT
D gene: NA; V gene: TRBV2; J gene: TRBJ2-5; CDR3 protein: ASSSSGTEKETQY
D gene: NA; V gene: TRBV6-5; J gene: TRBJ1-1; CDR3 protein: ASRGPVGEAF
D gene: NA; V gene: TRBV10-3; J gene: TRBJ2-7; CDR3 protein: AISEEQGPYEQY
D gene: NA; V gene: TRBV25-1; J gene: TRBJ2-1; CDR3 protein: ASSEEDGKIYNEQF
D gene: NA; V gene: TRBV10-1; J gene: TRBJ2-1; CDR3 protein: ASSERGGFYEQF
D gene: TRBD2; V gene: TRBV5-1; J gene: TRBJ2-2; CDR3 protein: ASSLAGMNTGELF
D gene: NA; V gene: TRBV19; J gene: TRBJ2-6; CDR3 protein: ASSIAGAGANVLT
D gene: TRBD1; V gene: TRBV18; J gene: TRBJ2-1; CDR3 protein: ASNAGTARLNEQF
D gene: NA; V gene: TRBV30; J gene: TRBJ1-6; CDR3 protein: AWSVGPLGDSPLH
D gene: TRBD1; V gene: TRBV19; J gene: TRBJ2-3; CDR3 protein: ASSNIRDRVQGTQY
D gene: TRBD2; V gene: TRBV14; J gene: TRBJ2-5; CDR3 protein: ASSFGTSGAGTQY
D gene: NA; V gene: TRBV21-1; J gene: TRBJ1-5; CDR3 protein: ASSKGDRGGNQPQH
D gene: NA; V gene: TRBV25-1; J gene: TRBJ2-1; CDR3 protein: ASVGSYNEQF
D gene: NA; V gene: TRBV9; J gene: TRBJ2-3; CDR3 protein: ASSVGGGLDTQY
D gene: NA; V gene: TRBV29-1; J gene: TRBJ1-1; CDR3 protein: SAAQGNTEAF
D gene: NA; V gene: TRBV2; J gene: TRBJ2-2; CDR3 protein: ASRPRANTGELF
D gene: NA; V gene: TRBV18; J gene: TRBJ1-2; CDR3 protein: ASSAEQGSGGYT
D gene: TRBD1; V gene: TRBV5-1; J gene: TRBJ1-1; CDR3 protein: ASSVAGTGNTEAF
D gene: NA; V gene: TRBV5-4; J gene: TRBJ2-3; CDR3 protein: ALTGTDTDTQY
D gene: NA; V gene: TRBV7-9; J gene: TRBJ2-1; CDR3 protein: ASNRDLGYNEQF
D gene: TRBD1; V gene: TRBV18; J gene: TRBJ2-7; CDR3 protein: ASSLTSTGQDEQY
D gene: TRBD1; V gene: TRBV6-1; J gene: TRBJ2-3; CDR3 protein: ATQPKQGLNTQY
D gene: NA; V gene: TRBV5-1; J gene: TRBJ1-2; CDR3 protein: ASSPTGGTTYGYT
D gene: TRBD1; V gene: TRBV5-6; J gene: TRBJ2-7; CDR3 protein: ASSPTGTGKEQY
D gene: NA; V gene: TRBV6-1; J gene: TRBJ1-5; CDR3 protein: ASRQDIYLQPQH
D gene: NA; V gene: TRBV19; J gene: TRBJ1-1; CDR3 protein: ASSWGGRNTEAF
D gene: NA; V gene: TRBV11-3; J gene: TRBJ1-2; CDR3 protein: ASSLEGGGRNYGYT
D gene: TRBD1; V gene: TRBV7-2; J gene: TRBJ1-6; CDR3 protein: ADRATGINSPLH
D gene: TRBD1; V gene: TRBV6-5; J gene: TRBJ1-5; CDR3 protein: ASSYGQGVNQPQH
D gene: NA; V gene: TRBV5-1; J gene: TRBJ2-1; CDR3 protein: ASSLVRAQGNEQF
D gene: NA; V gene: TRBV18; J gene: TRBJ2-1; CDR3 protein: ASSRGGLSSYNEQF
D gene: NA; V gene: TRBV7-9; J gene: TRBJ1-4; CDR3 protein: ASSKRPQSVEKLF
D gene: TRBD1; V gene: TRBV5-8; J gene: TRBJ1-1; CDR3 protein: ASSLRDRGYAGTEAF
D gene: NA; V gene: TRBV10-3; J gene: TRBJ1-5; CDR3 protein: AIGGTAGQPQH
D gene: NA; V gene: TRBV7-2; J gene: TRBJ2-2; CDR3 protein: ASSSTGTNTGELF
D gene: TRBD1; V gene: TRBV30; J gene: TRBJ1-2; CDR3 protein: AGETGPDRGYT
D gene: TRBD1; V gene: TRBV19; J gene: TRBJ2-2; CDR3 protein: ASSLWGQGLTGELF
D gene: NA; V gene: TRBV25-1; J gene: TRBJ2-2; CDR3 protein: ASSEPNTGELF
D gene: TRBD2; V gene: TRBV6-4; J gene: TRBJ2-1; CDR3 protein: ASSDGTSSYNEQF
D gene: NA; V gene: TRBV4-3; J gene: TRBJ2-7; CDR3 protein: ASSQGGGGWEQY
D gene: NA; V gene: TRBV18; J gene: TRBJ1-5; CDR3 protein: ASSPDRGLGQPQH
D gene: TRBD2; V gene: TRBV5-4; J gene: TRBJ2-2; CDR3 protein: ASSPREENTGELF
D gene: TRBD2; V gene: TRBV5-1; J gene: TRBJ2-7; CDR3 protein: ASSTLTSGRTYEQY
D gene: NA; V gene: TRBV7-2; J gene: TRBJ2-2; CDR3 protein: ASNVRGGRDTGELF
D gene: TRBD1; V gene: TRBV9; J gene: TRBJ2-7; CDR3 protein: ASSAAGGSSYEQY
D gene: TRBD1; V gene: TRBV19; J gene: TRBJ1-2; CDR3 protein: ASSLQTGQASSYGYT
D gene: TRBD1; V gene: TRBV7-2; J gene: TRBJ2-3; CDR3 protein: ASSLAGTVPGDTQY
D gene: NA; V gene: TRBV18; J gene: TRBJ2-5; CDR3 protein: ASSPGQEETQY
D gene: TRBD1; V gene: TRBV15; J gene: TRBJ1-1; CDR3 protein: ATSRGVGQGRAF
D gene: NA; V gene: TRBV25-1; J gene: TRBJ1-1; CDR3 protein: ASSEAGSIREAF